Given below is one T cell receptor (beta chain) in context. The antigen is unknown. The data belong to a study of cytomegalovirus exposure and HLA in healthy donors. Findings and caveats of the study: Cytomegalovirus-associated status was assigned to about 160 TCR beta chains.

In the PCR, 60 Vbeta and 13 Jbeta primers were used. Sequencing used immunoSEQ multiplex PCR; TCRdb keeps in-frame clones, though not all of them. The sample holds about 300,000 clones, about nine tenths seen once. V was clipped by 1 base and J by 0 bases, with 13 bases between them. This CDR3 region has 18 residues. Germline V lookup: CDR1 MNHEY, CDR2 SMNVEV (reference sequence). The TCR sequence derives from a man aged 35 to 55 in good health and CMV-seropositive. The genes are TRBV27 and TRBJ1-6; D gene uncertain. The material sequenced was PBMCs. The CDR3 bases are TGTGCCAGCAGTTTATTGGGAGGGATCAGCTCCTATAATTCACCCCTCCACTTT. It is translated as CASSLLGGISSYNSPLHF.